The subject of this entry is one TCR beta chain. This sample was included in a study of blood T cell repertoires in COVID-19. V shed 3 bases and J 10 bases; nucleotides not matched to a gene: 11. Per the germline V gene, CDR1 is LGHDT and CDR2 is YNNKEL (reference sequence). The CDR3 loop spans 14 amino acids. In the original analysis: The assay estimated nucleated cells by amplifying reference gene primers. Sequencing was performed with immunoSEQ multiplex PCR; in TCRdb, only in-frame clones are kept and a portion is missing. Clone size and the V and J calls come from that table; the DNA yielded D and trimming. Of under 250,000 clones in the sample, 83% were seen once.

This receptor was taken from a man between 40 and 49 years old with active or convalescent COVID-19. Material for sequencing was peripheral blood. The rearrangement links TRBV3-1 (or the pseudogene TRBV3-2) to TRBJ2-5, with 7 bases that match TRBD2. CDR3 sequence (DNA): TGTGCCAGCAGCCACCTAGCGATTAGGGAGGGCCAGTACTTC. Its protein product is CASSHLAIREGQYF.